The 9 T cell receptor beta chains reported below all come from one sample, sequenced in a study of cytomegalovirus exposure and HLA in healthy donors. Libraries were prepared by immunoSEQ multiplex PCR; TCRdb keeps only in-frame clonotypes and omits some of them. The sample holds 250,000 to 350,000 clones, approximately 90% seen once. The sample consisted of PBMCs. The source of these receptors is a woman younger than 30 in good health and CMV-seronegative.

The chain employs TRBV18 and TRBJ2-3, with TRBD1 matching 7 bases. CDR1 and CDR2 (germline): KGHSH, LQKENI. The V gene end was trimmed by 0 bases and the J gene end by 3 bases; junction bases not matched to a gene: 9. This CDR3 comprises 17 residues. CDR3 region: CASSPPYSDRATDTQYF. The CDR3, as DNA: TGTGCCAGCTCACCACCTTACTCAGACAGGGCAACAGATACGCAGTATTTT.

V gene TRBV2 combines with J gene TRBJ2-1; TRBD1 agrees at 7 bases. Germline V gene sequence: CDR1 SNHLY, CDR2 FYNNEI. This CDR3 comprises 15 residues. Trimming took 4 bases from V and 0 from J; bases not matched to a gene: 3. The DNA for the CDR3 is TGTGCCAGCAGTGGGGGACAGAGCTCCTACAATGAGCAGTTCTTC. It translates to CASSGGQSSYNEQFF.

This chain joins TRBV6-5 and TRBJ2-7; D is ambiguous. From germline, CDR1 is MNHEY and CDR2 SVGAGI. The CDR3 is 14 residues long. The V end was cut by 0 bases, the J end by 1 base, with 7 bases between. The DNA of the CDR3 is TGTGCCAGCAGTTACTCGAAGAGGTCCTACGAGCAGTACTTC. Protein product: CASSYSKRSYEQYF.

The gene calls are TRBV28 and TRBJ1-5, with 8 bases lining up with TRBD1. V gave up 5 bases and J gave up 10 bases; unmatched junction bases: 13. This CDR3 spans 15 amino acids. CDR1 and CDR2 (germline): MDHEN, SYDVKM. CDR3 amino acids: CASSPLDRDSRPQHF. CDR3 nucleotides: TGTGCCAGCAGTCCCCTGGACAGGGACTCCCGACCCCAGCATTTT.

The chain joins TRBV4-1 to TRBJ2-7, with D maybe TRBD2 (6 bases). The length of the CDR3 is 15 residues. V was cut by 0 bases and J by 9 bases, with 18 bases left in between. The V gene's germline CDR1 is MGHRA and CDR2 YSYEKL. The CDR3 here is CASSQETLRQGGQYF. In DNA form, the CDR3 reads TGCGCCAGCAGCCAAGAAACCCTCCGGCAGGGAGGGCAGTACTTC.

This clone was seen only once. This CDR3 reads CASSTPGTENEKLFF. For the CDR3, the DNA is TGTGCCAGCAGCACCCCCGGGACAGAAAATGAAAAACTGTTTTTT. The rearrangement joins TRBV9 to TRBJ1-4; 7 bases map to TRBD1. From germline, CDR1 is SGDLS and CDR2 YYNGEE. V trimming: 4 bases; J trimming: 5 bases; junction bases outside the gene matches: 8. The CDR3 is 15 residues long.

The chain recombines TRBV27 with TRBJ2-2; 7 bases are a match to TRBD1. CDR1 is MNHEY and CDR2 is SMNVEV in the germline V gene (reference sequence). Trimming cost V 5 bases and J 4 bases; bases outside gene matches: 4. CDR3 length equals 14 residues. The CDR3 coding sequence is TGTGCCAGCAGTCGGGGACAGTCCACCGGGGAGCTGTTTTTT. It translates to CASSRGQSTGELFF.

The chain combines TRBV7-8 with TRBJ1-1; D might be TRBD1 (6 bases). This CDR3 region has 17 residues. With 5 bases removed from V and 0 bases from J, the gap between germline ends came to 19 bases. CDR1 is SGHVS, CDR2 FQNEAQ, per germline. CDR3 nucleotides: TGTGCCAGCAGCCCCCGAGCGGGACAAACATTGAACACTGAAGCTTTCTTT. Translating it yields CASSPRAGQTLNTEAFF.

CDR3 region: CASSPLGPLGAFF. CDR3 nucleotide sequence: TGTGCCAGCAGCCCATTGGGGCCGCTCGGAGCTTTCTTT. This chain joins TRBV9 and TRBJ1-1; D may be TRBD1 (5 bases). Per germline, CDR1 SGDLS and CDR2 YYNGEE. This CDR3 has 13 residues. V dropped 4 bases and J dropped 10 bases, with 17 bases sitting between them.